The TCR beta chain described here comes from a study of OX40 agonist ivuxolimab in advanced cancers. Study in general: Recorded diagnoses for dose-escalation patients were hepatocellular carcinoma, melanoma, renal cell or head and neck cancer. Of mixed ages from about 23 to 79 and averaging roughly 60 years, the group was approximately 84% male.

About this clone: Its antigen is unidentified.

The V end was cut by 6 bases, the J end by 0 bases, with 5 bases between. CDR1 and CDR2 from the germline V gene are SEHNR and FQNEAQ (reference sequence). The CDR3 is 13 residues long. Study-level findings and limits: The authors also found low normalized T-cell clonal expansion in some nonresponders. Researchers did not determine the expanded peripheral T cells' antigen specificity.

The data were produced by immunoSEQ multiplex PCR, yet TCRdb's version contains in-frame clones alone and is incomplete. The sample has approximately 44,000 clones, roughly nine tenths seen once. Sequencing used CD4+ or CD8+ T cells sorted from blood, obtained in a trial of the OX40 agonist ivuxolimab. The clonotype originates from an adult with an advanced solid tumor such as melanoma, head and neck, liver or kidney cancer. This chain links TRBV7-9 with TRBJ2-2; no clear D gene. In nucleotides, the CDR3 is TGTGCCAGCAGAAACCCGAACACCGGGGAGCTGTTTTTT. Protein product: CASRNPNTGELFF.